This TCR beta chain derives from a study of T cell responses to AZD1222 COVID-19 vaccine. Study-wide findings and caveats: Along spike, vaccine-associated CD4 TCRs were found throughout, with dominance at 160-218 and 743-854. Rises in breadth and depth of Spike-specific TCRs came after two AZD1222 doses.

The assay was immunoSEQ multiplex PCR, and TCRdb's table has in-frame clones only and misses some. The sample has about 180,000 clones; over 90% are singletons. CDR3 length: 16 residues. Germline CDR1 and CDR2: SGHAT and FQNNGV. With V trimmed by 3 bases and J by 0 bases, 3 bases remained unmatched. A note on this clone: The antigen is not known.

Specimen: peripheral blood, collected 28 days after the second AZD1222 dose. This TCR came from an adult who received the AZD1222 COVID-19 vaccine. This sequence joins TRBV11-2 and TRBJ2-1; TRBD2 matches 9 bases. The CDR3 loop is CASSLLAGSSYNEQFF. The CDR3, as DNA: TGTGCCAGCAGCTTGCTAGCGGGAAGCTCCTACAATGAGCAGTTCTTC.